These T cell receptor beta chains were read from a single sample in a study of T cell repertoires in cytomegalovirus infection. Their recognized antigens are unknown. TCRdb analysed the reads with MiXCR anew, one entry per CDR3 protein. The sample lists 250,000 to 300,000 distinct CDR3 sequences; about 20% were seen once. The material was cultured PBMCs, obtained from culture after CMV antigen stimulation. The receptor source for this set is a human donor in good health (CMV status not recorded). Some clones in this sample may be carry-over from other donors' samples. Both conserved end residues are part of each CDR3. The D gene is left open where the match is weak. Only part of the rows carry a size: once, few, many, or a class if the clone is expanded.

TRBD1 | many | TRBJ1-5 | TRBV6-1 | CASRRQGSNQPQHF | TGTGCCAGCAGACGACAGGGAAGCAATCAGCCCCAGCATTTT
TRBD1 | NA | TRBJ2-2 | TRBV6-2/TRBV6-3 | CASSYGTGMSTGELFF | TGTGCCAGCAGTTACGGGACAGGGATGAGCACCGGGGAGCTGTTTTTT
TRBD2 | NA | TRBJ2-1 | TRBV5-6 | CASSLDFPLAGDLNEQFF | TGTGCCAGCAGCTTGGACTTCCCGTTAGCGGGGGACCTCAATGAGCAGTTCTTC
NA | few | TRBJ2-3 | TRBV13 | CASSDFTDTQYF | TGTGCCAGCAGCGACTTCACAGATACGCAGTATTTT
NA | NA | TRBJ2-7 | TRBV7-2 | CASSPRLGEQYF | TGTGCCAGCAGCCCCCGACTGGGCGAGCAGTACTTC
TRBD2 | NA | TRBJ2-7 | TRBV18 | CASSLLARYEQYF | TGTGCCAGCTCACTACTAGCGAGGTACGAGCAGTACTTC
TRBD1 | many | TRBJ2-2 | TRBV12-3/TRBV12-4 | CASSLAWDRGLSTGELFF | TGTGCCAGCAGTTTAGCCTGGGACAGGGGGCTTTCCACCGGGGAGCTGTTTTTT
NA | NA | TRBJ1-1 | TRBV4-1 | CASSQDKGWTEAFF | TGCGCCAGCAGCCAAGATAAAGGGTGGACTGAAGCTTTCTTT
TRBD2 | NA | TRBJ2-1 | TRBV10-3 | CAISSGYNEQFF | TGTGCCATCTCTAGCGGTTACAATGAGCAGTTCTTC
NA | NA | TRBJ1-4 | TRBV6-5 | CASSRQINEKLFF | TGTGCCAGCAGCAGGCAGATTAATGAAAAACTGTTTTTT
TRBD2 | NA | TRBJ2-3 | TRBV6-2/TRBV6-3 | CASSGIPLAGETDTQYF | TGTGCCAGCAGTGGGATTCCGCTAGCGGGAGAAACAGATACGCAGTATTTT
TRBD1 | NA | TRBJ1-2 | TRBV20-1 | CSAADREVNYGYTF | TGCAGTGCCGCTGACAGGGAAGTAAACTATGGCTACACCTTC
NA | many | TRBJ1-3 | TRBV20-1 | CSARQGHGNTIYF | TGCAGTGCTAGGCAGGGGCATGGAAACACCATATATTTT
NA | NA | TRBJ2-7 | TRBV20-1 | CSAVPVLFYEQYF | TGCAGTGCTGTCCCCGTCCTCTTCTACGAGCAGTACTTC
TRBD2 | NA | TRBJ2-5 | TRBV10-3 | CAISVGTSGYQETQYF | TGTGCCATCAGTGTCGGGACTAGCGGGTATCAAGAGACCCAGTACTTC
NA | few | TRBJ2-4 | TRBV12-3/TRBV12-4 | CASSRASSKNIQYF | TGTGCCAGCAGTCGAGCTAGCAGTAAAAACATTCAGTACTTC
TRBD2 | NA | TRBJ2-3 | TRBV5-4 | CASSLSREGADTQYF | TGTGCCAGCAGCTTGTCGCGGGAGGGGGCAGATACGCAGTATTTT
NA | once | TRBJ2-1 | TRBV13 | CASRGRVGEQFF | TGTGCCAGCAGGGGTAGGGTCGGCGAGCAGTTCTTC
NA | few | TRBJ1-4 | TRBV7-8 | CASSSQGIPREKLFF | TGTGCCAGCAGCTCACAGGGAATTCCTCGTGAAAAACTGTTTTTT
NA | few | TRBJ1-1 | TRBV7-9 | CASSPRVAVNTEAFF | TGTGCCAGCAGCCCACGGGTGGCGGTGAACACTGAAGCTTTCTTT
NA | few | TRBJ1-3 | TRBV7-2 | CASSLGPGSLGNTIYF | TGTGCCAGCAGCTTAGGCCCGGGAAGCCTGGGAAACACCATATATTTT
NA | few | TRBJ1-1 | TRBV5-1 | CASSSGPGRNTEAFF | TGCGCCAGCAGCTCAGGCCCGGGACGGAACACTGAAGCTTTCTTT
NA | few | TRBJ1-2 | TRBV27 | CASSVGGNYGYTF | TGTGCCAGCAGTGTTGGTGGAAACTATGGCTACACCTTC
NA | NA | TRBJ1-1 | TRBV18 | CASSPERIPFF | TGTGCCAGCTCTCCAGAACGGATACCTTTCTTT
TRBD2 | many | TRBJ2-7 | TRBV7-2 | CASSLSDGRAGYEQYF | TGTGCCAGCAGCTTAAGCGACGGGAGGGCAGGCTACGAGCAGTACTTC
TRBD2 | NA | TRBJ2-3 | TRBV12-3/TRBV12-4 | CASSATSADTQYF | TGTGCCAGCAGCGCGACTAGCGCGGATACGCAGTATTTT
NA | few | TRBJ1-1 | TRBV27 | CASRRVWDTEAFF | TGTGCCAGCAGAAGGGTTTGGGACACTGAAGCTTTCTTT
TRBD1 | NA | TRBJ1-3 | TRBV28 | CASSSGQGRNSGNTIYF | TGTGCCAGCAGTTCCGGACAGGGGCGAAACTCTGGAAACACCATATATTTT
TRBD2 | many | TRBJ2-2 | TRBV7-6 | CASSSRTSPAGELFF | TGTGCCAGCAGTTCCAGGACTAGTCCAGCCGGGGAGCTGTTTTTT
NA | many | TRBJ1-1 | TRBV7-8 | CASSLPGVTEAFF | TGTGCCAGCAGCTTACCAGGGGTCACTGAAGCTTTCTTT
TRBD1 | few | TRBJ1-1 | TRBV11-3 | CASSLTGGATEAFF | TGTGCCAGCAGCTTGACAGGGGGCGCGACTGAAGCTTTCTTT
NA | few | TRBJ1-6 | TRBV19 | CATATGVRSPLHF | TGTGCCACCGCGACCGGAGTAAGATCACCCCTCCACTTT
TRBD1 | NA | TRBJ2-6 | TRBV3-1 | CASSQETGGVPGANVLTF | TGTGCCAGCAGCCAGGAAACAGGGGGAGTCCCTGGGGCCAACGTCCTGACTTTC
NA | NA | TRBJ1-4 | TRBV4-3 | CASSQGALAASVNEKLFF | TGCGCCAGCAGCCAAGGAGCCCTGGCAGCTTCCGTTAATGAAAAACTGTTTTTT
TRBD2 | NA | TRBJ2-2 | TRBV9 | CASSVASGTNTGELFF | TGTGCCAGCAGCGTAGCTAGCGGGACTAACACCGGGGAGCTGTTTTTT
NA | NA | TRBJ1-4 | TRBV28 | CASRQNSAELFF | TGTGCCAGCAGGCAGAATAGCGCGGAACTGTTTTTT
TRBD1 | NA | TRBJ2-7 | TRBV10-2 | CASSDLTGSLSGQYF | TGCGCCAGCAGTGACCTGACAGGGAGCCTCAGCGGGCAGTACTTC
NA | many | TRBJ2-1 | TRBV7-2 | CASSLDLTVTYNEQFF | TGTGCCAGCAGCTTAGATCTCACAGTAACCTACAATGAGCAGTTCTTC
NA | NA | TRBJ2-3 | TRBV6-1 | CASSEGSLPTDTQYF | TGTGCCAGCAGTGAAGGTTCGCTACCCACAGATACGCAGTATTTT
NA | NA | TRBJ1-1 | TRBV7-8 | CASSLVSMLNTEAFF | TGTGCCAGCAGCTTAGTGTCTATGCTGAACACTGAAGCTTTCTTT
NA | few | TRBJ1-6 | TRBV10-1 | CASSENRISPLHF | TGCGCCAGCAGTGAGAACAGGATTTCACCCCTCCACTTT
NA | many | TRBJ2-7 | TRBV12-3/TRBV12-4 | CASSLKGRNYEQYF | TGTGCCAGCAGTTTAAAGGGCAGAAACTACGAGCAGTACTTC
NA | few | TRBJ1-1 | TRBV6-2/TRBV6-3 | CASSGEGPAAFF | TGTGCCAGCAGTGGGGAGGGGCCGGCTGCTTTCTTT
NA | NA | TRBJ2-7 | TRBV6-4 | CASSYSFSQGFEQYF | TGTGCCAGCAGTTACTCGTTTAGTCAGGGATTCGAGCAGTACTTC
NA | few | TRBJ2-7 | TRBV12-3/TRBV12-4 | CASSFPESNLYEQYF | TGTGCCAGCAGTTTCCCCGAGTCAAACCTCTACGAGCAGTACTTC
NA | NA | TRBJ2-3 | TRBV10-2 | CASSTGSDTQYF | TGCGCCAGCAGTACAGGGTCAGATACGCAGTATTTT
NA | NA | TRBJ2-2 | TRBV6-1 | CASRPTANANTGELFF | TGTGCCAGCAGGCCTACAGCGAACGCGAACACCGGGGAGCTGTTTTTT
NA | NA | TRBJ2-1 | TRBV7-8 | CASSFEHEQFF | TGTGCCAGCAGCTTCGAGCATGAGCAGTTCTTC
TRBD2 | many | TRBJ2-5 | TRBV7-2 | CASSLLTSAGETQYF | TGTGCCAGCAGCTTATTGACTAGCGCTGGAGAGACCCAGTACTTC
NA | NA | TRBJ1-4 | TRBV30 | CACVGRGYNEKLFF | TGTGCCTGCGTAGGCAGGGGCTATAATGAAAAACTGTTTTTT
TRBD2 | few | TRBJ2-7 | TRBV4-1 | CASSQPTSGRYEQYF | TGCGCCAGCAGCCAACCGACTAGCGGGCGCTACGAGCAGTACTTC
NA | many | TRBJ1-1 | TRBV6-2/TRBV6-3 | CASKIGQFEAFF | TGTGCCAGCAAAATCGGGCAGTTTGAAGCTTTCTTT
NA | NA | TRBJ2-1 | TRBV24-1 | CATSDRRAEPVDEQFF | TGTGCCACCAGTGATAGACGAGCGGAACCGGTCGATGAGCAGTTCTTC